This T cell receptor (beta chain) was recorded in a study of glioma-infiltrating T cells. Study-wide points: Only very few CDR3 sequences appeared in both tissue and blood. Non-neoplastic patients had below-expected tissue-blood divergence, while all gliomas exceeded expectation.

Amplification of TCR alpha and beta CDR3 regions from RNA used iRepertoire nested multiplex PCR. Input was 100-400 ng of tissue mRNA or PBMC total RNA. TCRdb re-called the multiplex PCR reads with MiXCR, one entry per CDR3 protein. Of roughly 120,000 distinct CDR3 sequences listed, less than 30% are singletons. This clonotype has ten or more counts. Its antigen is not identified. The CDR3 is made up of 15 amino acids. CDR1 is SGHDT and CDR2 is YYEEEE in the germline V gene. Trimming removed 0 bases from V and 3 bases from J; junction bases left unmatched: 2. Sequencing was done on a sample of glioma tissue, nonneoplastic brain tissue, or PBMCs (not recorded which). The receptor was isolated from a human donor with low-grade glioma or glioblastoma, undergoing nonglioma brain surgery, or in good health (not recorded which). The J gene is TRBJ1-5, the V gene TRBV5-6, with 8 bases lining up with TRBD1. The CDR3 sequence is CASSLGQGINQPQHF. CDR3 DNA: TGTGCCAGCAGCTTGGGACAGGGGATCAATCAGCCCCAGCATTTT.